This T cell receptor (beta chain) was identified in a study of CD8 T cells in ankylosing spondylitis. Making use of molecular barcodes, quantitative 5'-RACE generated TCR beta libraries. Via MiXCR, TCRdb re-called the 5' RACE reads, giving one row per CDR3 protein. The sample includes 200,000 to 300,000 distinct CDR3 sequences, roughly a tenth of them seen just once. Overall study findings and caveats: Researchers reportedly found disease-linked clones significantly enriched in matched ankylosing spondylitis synovial fluid. The disease-linked clones had a CD8+ phenotype and low blood frequencies. Ankylosing spondylitis blood appeared to carry a characteristic TCR beta motif of roughly eight highly homologous variants.

The germline V gene has CDR1 ENHRY and CDR2 SYGVKD. This CDR3 has 15 amino acids. V lost 2 bases, J lost 0 bases, and 11 bases lay in between. This clonotype occurred many times. Its antigen is still unknown. The sequence came from a male donor with ankylosing spondylitis or in good health (not recorded which). The chain carries TRBV10-3 and TRBJ2-7; TRBD1 is a possible D gene (5 bases). Material: blood, either unsorted or a sorted T cell fraction (not recorded which). Written as DNA, the CDR3 is TGTGCCATCAGTGAGGGTGGGGCACCCTCCTACGAGCAGTACTTC. Translated: CAISEGGAPSYEQYF.